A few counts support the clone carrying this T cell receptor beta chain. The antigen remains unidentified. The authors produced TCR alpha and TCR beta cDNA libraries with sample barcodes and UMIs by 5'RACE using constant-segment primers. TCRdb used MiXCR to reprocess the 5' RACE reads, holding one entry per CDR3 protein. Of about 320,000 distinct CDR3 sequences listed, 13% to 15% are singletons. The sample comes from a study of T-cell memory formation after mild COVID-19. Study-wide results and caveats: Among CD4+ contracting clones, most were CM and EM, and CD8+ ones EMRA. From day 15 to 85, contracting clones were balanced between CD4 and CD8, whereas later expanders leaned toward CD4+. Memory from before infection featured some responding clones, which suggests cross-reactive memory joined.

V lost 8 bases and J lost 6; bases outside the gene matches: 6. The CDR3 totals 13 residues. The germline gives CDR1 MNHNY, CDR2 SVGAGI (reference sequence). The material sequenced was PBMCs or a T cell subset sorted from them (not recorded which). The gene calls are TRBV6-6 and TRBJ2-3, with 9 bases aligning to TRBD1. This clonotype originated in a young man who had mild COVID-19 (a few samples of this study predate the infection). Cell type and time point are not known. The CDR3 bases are TGTGCCAGCGGGGGACAGGGCGGCGATACGCAGTATTTT. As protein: CASGGQGGDTQYF.